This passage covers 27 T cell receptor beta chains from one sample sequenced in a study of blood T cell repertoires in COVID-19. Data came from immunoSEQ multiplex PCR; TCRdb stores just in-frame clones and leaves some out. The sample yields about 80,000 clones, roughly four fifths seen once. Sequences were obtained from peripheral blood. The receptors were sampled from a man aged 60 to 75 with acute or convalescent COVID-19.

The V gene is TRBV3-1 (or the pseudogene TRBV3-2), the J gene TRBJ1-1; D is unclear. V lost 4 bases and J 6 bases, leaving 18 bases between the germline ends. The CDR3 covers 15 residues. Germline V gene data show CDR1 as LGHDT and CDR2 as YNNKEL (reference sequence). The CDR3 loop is CASSPEGEGWAEAFF. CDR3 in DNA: TGTGCCAGCAGCCCGGAAGGAGAGGGTTGGGCTGAAGCTTTCTTT.

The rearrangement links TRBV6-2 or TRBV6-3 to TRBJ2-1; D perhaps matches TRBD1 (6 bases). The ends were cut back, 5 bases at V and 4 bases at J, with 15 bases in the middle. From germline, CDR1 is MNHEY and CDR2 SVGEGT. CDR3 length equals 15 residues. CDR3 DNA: TGTGCCAGCAGTCCGGCCGGGACATTTTACAATGAGCAGTTCTTC. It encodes CASSPAGTFYNEQFF.

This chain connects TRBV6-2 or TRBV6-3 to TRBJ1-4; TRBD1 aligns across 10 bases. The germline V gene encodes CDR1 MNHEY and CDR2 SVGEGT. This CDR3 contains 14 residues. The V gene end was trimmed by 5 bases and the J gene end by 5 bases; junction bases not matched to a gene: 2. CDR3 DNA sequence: TGTGCCAGCAGTACGGGACAGGGGAATGAAAAACTGTTTTTT. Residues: CASSTGQGNEKLFF.

CDR3 bases: TGTGCCAGCTCAAAGACCAGGGTGGAGGAGCTGTTTTTT. It yields the protein CASSKTRVEELFF. The chain recombines TRBV18 with TRBJ2-2; maybe TRBD1 (5 bases). Germline V gene lookup returns CDR1 KGHSH and CDR2 LQKENI. V was trimmed by 5 bases and J by 10 bases, leaving 14 bases between them. The CDR3 contains 13 residues.

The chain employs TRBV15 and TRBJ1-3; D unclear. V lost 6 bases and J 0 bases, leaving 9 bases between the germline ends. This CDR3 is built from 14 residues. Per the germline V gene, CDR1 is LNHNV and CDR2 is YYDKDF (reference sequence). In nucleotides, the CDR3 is TGTGCCACCAGTCAACGGAGCTCTGGAAACACCATATATTTT. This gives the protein CATSQRSSGNTIYF.

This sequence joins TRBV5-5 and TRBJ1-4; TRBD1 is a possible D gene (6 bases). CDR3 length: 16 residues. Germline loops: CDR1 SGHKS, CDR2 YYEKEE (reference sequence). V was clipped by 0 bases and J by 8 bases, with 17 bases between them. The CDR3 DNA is TGTGCCAGCAGCTTGGTTATGGGGGCTCTTGGGGAAAAACTGTTTTTT. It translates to CASSLVMGALGEKLFF.

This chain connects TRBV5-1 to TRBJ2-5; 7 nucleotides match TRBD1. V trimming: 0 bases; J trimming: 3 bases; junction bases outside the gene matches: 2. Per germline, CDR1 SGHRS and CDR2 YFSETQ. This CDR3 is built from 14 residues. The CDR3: CASSLVGQEETQYF. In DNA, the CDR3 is TGCGCCAGCAGCTTGGTTGGACAGGAAGAGACCCAGTACTTC.

The CDR3 here is CASSVRLAGVGDTQYF. As DNA, the CDR3 is TGTGCCAGCAGTGTCCGACTAGCGGGAGTTGGGGATACGCAGTATTTT. The chain is built from TRBV6-2 or TRBV6-3 and TRBJ2-3; 12 bases are a match to TRBD2. CDR1 and CDR2 (germline): MNHEY, SVGEGT. After removal of 5 bases from V and 6 bases from J, the junction contained 9 bases not matched to a gene. The CDR3 runs 16 residues.

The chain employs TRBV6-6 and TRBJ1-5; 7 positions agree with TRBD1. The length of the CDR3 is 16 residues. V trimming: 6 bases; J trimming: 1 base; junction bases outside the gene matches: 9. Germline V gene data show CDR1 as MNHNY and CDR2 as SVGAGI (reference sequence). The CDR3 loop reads CASRGLGGASNQPQHF. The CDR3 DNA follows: TGTGCCAGCAGGGGGCTAGGGGGCGCAAGCAATCAGCCCCAGCATTTT.

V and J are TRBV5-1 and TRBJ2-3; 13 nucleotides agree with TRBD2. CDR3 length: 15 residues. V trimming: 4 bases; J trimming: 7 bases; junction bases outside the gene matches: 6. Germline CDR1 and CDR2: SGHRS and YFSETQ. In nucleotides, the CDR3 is TGCGCCAGCAGCGAACCGGGACTAGCGGGACATACGCAGTATTTT. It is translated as CASSEPGLAGHTQYF.

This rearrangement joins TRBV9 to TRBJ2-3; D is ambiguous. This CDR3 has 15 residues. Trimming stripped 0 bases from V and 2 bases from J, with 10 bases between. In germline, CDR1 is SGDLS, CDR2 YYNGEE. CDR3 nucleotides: TGTGCCAGCAGCGTAGGAGGAGATCCCACAGATACGCAGTATTTT. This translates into CASSVGGDPTDTQYF.

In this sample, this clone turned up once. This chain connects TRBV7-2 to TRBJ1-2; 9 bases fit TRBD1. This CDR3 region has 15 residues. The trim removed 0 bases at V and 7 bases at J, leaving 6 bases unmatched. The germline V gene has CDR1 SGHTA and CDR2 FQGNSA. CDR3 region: CASSLAMGQGSGYTF. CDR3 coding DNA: TGTGCCAGCAGCTTAGCGATGGGACAGGGAAGTGGCTACACCTTC.

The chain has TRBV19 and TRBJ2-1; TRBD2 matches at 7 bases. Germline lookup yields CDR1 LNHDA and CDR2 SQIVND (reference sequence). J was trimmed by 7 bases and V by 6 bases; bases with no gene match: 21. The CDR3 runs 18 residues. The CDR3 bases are TGTGCCAGTAGCACTCTCTGGGGAGGGCAGGTAAGAGGTAATGAGCAGTTCTTC. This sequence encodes CASSTLWGGQVRGNEQFF.

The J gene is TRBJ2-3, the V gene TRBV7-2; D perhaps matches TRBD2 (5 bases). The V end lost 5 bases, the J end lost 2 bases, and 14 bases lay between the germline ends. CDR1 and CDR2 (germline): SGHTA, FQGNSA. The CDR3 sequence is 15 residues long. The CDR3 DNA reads TGTGCCAGCAGCCTCCGACTCGACTACACAGATACGCAGTATTTT. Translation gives CASSLRLDYTDTQYF.

The CDR3 sequence is CASSLDLGEAFF. The CDR3, as DNA: TGTGCCAGCAGCTTGGACCTAGGTGAAGCTTTCTTT. The V call is TRBV5-4, the J call TRBJ1-1, with D unclear. This CDR3 spans 12 amino acids. The V and J ends lost 0 bases and 7 bases respectively, with 7 bases between them. Germline lookup yields CDR1 SGHNT and CDR2 YYREEE (reference sequence).

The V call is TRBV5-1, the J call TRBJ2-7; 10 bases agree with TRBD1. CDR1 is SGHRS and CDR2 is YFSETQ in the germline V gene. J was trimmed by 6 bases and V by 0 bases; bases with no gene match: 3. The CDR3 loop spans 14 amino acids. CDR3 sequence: CASSLGTGGSEQYF. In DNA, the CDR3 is TGCGCCAGCAGCTTGGGGACAGGGGGAAGCGAGCAGTACTTC.

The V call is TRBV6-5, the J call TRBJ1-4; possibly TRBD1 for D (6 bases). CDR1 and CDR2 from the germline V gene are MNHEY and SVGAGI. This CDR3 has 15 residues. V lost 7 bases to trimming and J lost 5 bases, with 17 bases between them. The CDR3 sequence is CASNPTGHKNEKLFF. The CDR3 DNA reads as TGTGCCAGCAACCCCACGGGACACAAAAATGAAAAACTGTTTTTT.

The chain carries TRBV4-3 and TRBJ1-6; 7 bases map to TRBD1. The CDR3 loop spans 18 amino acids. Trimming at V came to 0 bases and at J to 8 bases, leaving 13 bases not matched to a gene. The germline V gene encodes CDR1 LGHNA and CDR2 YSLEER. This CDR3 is CASSQEAEGGVFHSPLHF. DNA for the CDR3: TGCGCCAGCAGCCAAGAGGCGGAAGGGGGCGTCTTCCATTCACCCCTCCACTTT.

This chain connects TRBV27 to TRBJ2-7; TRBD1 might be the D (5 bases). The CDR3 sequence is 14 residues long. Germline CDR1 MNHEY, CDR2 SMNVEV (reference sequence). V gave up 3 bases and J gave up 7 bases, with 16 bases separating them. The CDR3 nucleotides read TGTGCCAGCAGTTTTGCCCAGGGATTTCGGGAGCAGTACTTC. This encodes CASSFAQGFREQYF.

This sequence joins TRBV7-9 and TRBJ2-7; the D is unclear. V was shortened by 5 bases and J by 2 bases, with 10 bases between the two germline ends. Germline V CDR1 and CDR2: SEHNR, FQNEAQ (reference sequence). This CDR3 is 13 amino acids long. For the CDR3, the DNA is TGTGCCAGCAGCGACCGTGGGCCCTACGAGCAGTACTTC. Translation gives CASSDRGPYEQYF. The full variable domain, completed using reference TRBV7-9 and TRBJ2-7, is DTGVSQNPRHKITKRGQNVTFRCDPISEHNRLYWYRQTLGQGPEFLTYFQNEAQLEKSRLLSDRFSAERPKGSFSTLEIQRTEQGDSAMYLCASSDRGPYEQYFGPGTRLTVT.

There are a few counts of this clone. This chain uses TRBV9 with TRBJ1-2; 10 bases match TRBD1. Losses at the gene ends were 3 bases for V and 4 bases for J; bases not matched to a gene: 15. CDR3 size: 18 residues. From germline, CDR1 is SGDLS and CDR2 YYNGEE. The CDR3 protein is CASSGAQSRDRGVYGYTF. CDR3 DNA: TGTGCCAGCAGCGGTGCACAAAGTAGGGACAGGGGTGTCTATGGCTACACCTTC.

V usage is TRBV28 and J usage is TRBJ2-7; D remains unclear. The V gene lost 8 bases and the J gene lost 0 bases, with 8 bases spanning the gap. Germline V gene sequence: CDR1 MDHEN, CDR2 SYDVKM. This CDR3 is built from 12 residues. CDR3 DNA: TGTGCCAGCGACTCCAGCTCCTACGAGCAGTACTTC. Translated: CASDSSSYEQYF.

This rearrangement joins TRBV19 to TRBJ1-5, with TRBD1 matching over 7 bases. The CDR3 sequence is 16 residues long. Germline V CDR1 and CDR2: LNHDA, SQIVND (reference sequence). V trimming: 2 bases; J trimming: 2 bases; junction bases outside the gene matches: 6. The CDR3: CASSILTGQRNQPQHF. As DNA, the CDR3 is TGTGCCAGTAGTATATTAACGGGACAGCGCAATCAGCCCCAGCATTTT.

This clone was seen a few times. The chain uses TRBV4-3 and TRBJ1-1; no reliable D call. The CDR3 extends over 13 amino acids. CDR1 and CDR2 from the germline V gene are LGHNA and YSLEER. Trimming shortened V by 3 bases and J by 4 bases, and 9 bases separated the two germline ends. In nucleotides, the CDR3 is TGCGCCAGCAGCCATGGAGGAGGCACTGAAGCTTTCTTT. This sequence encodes CASSHGGGTEAFF.

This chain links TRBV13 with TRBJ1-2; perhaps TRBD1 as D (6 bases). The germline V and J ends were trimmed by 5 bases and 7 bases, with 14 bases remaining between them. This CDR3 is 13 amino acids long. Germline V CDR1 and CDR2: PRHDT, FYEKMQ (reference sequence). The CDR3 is CASSPRQVRGYTF. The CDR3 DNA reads TGTGCCAGCAGCCCCCGACAGGTTCGTGGCTACACCTTC.

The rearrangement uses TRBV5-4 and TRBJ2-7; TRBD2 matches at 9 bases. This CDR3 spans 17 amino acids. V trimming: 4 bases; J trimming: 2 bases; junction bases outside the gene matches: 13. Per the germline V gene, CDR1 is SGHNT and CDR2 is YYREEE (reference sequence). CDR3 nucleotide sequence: TGTGCCAGCAGCCCGGCGGGGGGGACACGGGGGACCTACGAGCAGTACTTC. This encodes CASSPAGGTRGTYEQYF. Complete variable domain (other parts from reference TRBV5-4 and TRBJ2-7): ETGVTQSPTHLIKTRGQQVTLRCSSQSGHNTVSWYQQALGQGPQFIFQYYREEENGRGNFPPRFSGLQFPNYSSELNVNALELDDSALYLCASSPAGGTRGTYEQYFGPGTRLTVT.

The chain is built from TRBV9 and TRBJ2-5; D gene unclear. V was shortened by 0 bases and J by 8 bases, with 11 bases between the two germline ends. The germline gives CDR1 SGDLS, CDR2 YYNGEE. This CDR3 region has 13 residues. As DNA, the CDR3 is TGTGCCAGCAGCGTAGGCCAGTCCGCTACCCAGTACTTC. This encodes CASSVGQSATQYF.